The 5 T cell receptor beta chains below all came from one sample that was sequenced in a study of lymphopenia after photon versus proton radiotherapy. Data came from immunoSEQ multiplex PCR; TCRdb stores just in-frame clones and leaves some out. The sample lists some 25,000 clones, roughly 80% occurring once. Sequencing used peripheral blood, obtained from a patient treated with proton-based radiotherapy. These receptors came from a woman in her seventies with pancreatic cancer.

Only a few counts were recorded for this clone. The rearrangement joins TRBV19 to TRBJ1-4; no definite D call. The CDR3 totals 14 residues. The V and J ends lost 1 base and 12 bases respectively, with 15 bases between them. Germline lookup yields CDR1 LNHDA and CDR2 SQIVND (reference sequence). As DNA, the CDR3 is TGTGCCAGTAGTATAGCTGGCCGCGCGTTGGAACTGTTTTTT. This encodes CASSIAGRALELFF.

The chain couples TRBV5-1 to TRBJ2-7; no clear D gene. The CDR3 has 16 amino acids. Germline lookup yields CDR1 SGHRS and CDR2 YFSETQ. V lost 0 bases and J 0 bases, leaving 13 bases between the germline ends. CDR3 amino acids: CASSLAVSQDSYEQYF. The CDR3 region has the DNA TGCGCCAGCAGCTTGGCGGTATCGCAGGACTCCTACGAGCAGTACTTC.

The chain couples TRBV5-1 to TRBJ2-1; 8 bases map to TRBD2. Germline loops: CDR1 SGHRS, CDR2 YFSETQ. The CDR3 has 15 residues. Unmatched junction bases numbered 10, after V lost 4 bases and J lost 7 bases. The CDR3 sequence is CASSPGGTRDNEQFF. In nucleotides, the CDR3 is TGCGCCAGCAGCCCCGGCGGGACTAGAGATAATGAGCAGTTCTTC. Combining the CDR3 with reference TRBV5-1 and TRBJ2-1 gives the whole variable domain KAGVTQTPRYLIKTRGQQVTLSCSPISGHRSVSWYQQTPGQGLQFLFEYFSETQRNKGNFPGRFSGRQFSNSRSEMNVSTLELGDSALYLCASSPGGTRDNEQFFGPGTRLTVL.

A note on this clone: The junction departs from the called germline gene at one end, perhaps through a read error. The chain is built from TRBV20-1 and TRBJ2-7, with a possible D match to TRBD2 (5 bases). The CDR3 runs to 11 residues. In germline, CDR1 is DFQATT, CDR2 SNEGSKA (reference sequence). CDR3 loop: CSASDLTTGNF. The CDR3 DNA sequence: TGCAGTGCTAGTGACCTGACTACGGGAAACTTC.

This clone has a single count. J is TRBJ2-2 and V is TRBV29-1; 9 nucleotides match TRBD1. J gave up 3 bases and V 7 bases, and 3 bases lay outside the gene matches. The V gene's germline CDR1 is SQVTM and CDR2 ANQGSEA. This CDR3 has 13 residues. The CDR3 sequence: CSAGQGDTGELFF. The CDR3 DNA reads as TGCAGCGCGGGACAGGGTGACACCGGGGAGCTGTTTTTT.